Shown below are 18 T cell receptor beta chains from a single sample sequenced in a study of blood T cell repertoires in COVID-19. Generated by immunoSEQ multiplex PCR, the TCRdb table keeps only in-frame clones and is missing some. This sample carries some 350,000 clones, 89% of them seen once, and the ten largest clones take about 3%. The sequencing input was peripheral blood. These receptors were taken from a woman in her thirties with COVID-19, enrolled during active disease.

The chain is built from TRBV30 and TRBJ1-5; no clear D gene. The CDR3 length is 15 residues. The V end lost 2 bases, the J end lost 0 bases, and 11 bases lay between the germline ends. CDR1 and CDR2 (germline): GTSNPN, SVGIG (reference sequence). CDR3 sequence: CAWSMTLGSNQPQHF. CDR3 DNA: TGTGCCTGGAGTATGACTTTGGGTAGCAATCAGCCCCAGCATTTT.

V gene TRBV6-5 combines with J gene TRBJ1-6; D gene ambiguous. Germline CDR1 and CDR2: MNHEY and SVGAGI. CDR3 length: 15 residues. Trimming stripped 7 bases from V and 0 bases from J, with 10 bases between. CDR3 amino acids: CASIGRSSYNSPLHF. CDR3 nucleotides: TGTGCCAGCATTGGAAGGAGCTCCTATAATTCACCCCTCCACTTT.

This chain uses TRBV12-5 with TRBJ2-1; no reliable D call. CDR1 LGHNT and CDR2 FRNRAP come from the germline V gene. The ends were cut back, 2 bases at V and 1 base at J, with 6 bases in the middle. The CDR3 spans 14 residues. The CDR3, as DNA: TGTGCTAGTGGTTTGTCAGGTTCCTACAATGAGCAGTTCTTC. It yields the protein CASGLSGSYNEQFF.

This clone was counted between two and nine times. The rearrangement joins TRBV7-2 to TRBJ1-3; D perhaps matches TRBD1 (6 bases). The V end lost 2 bases, the J end lost 6 bases, and 11 bases lay between the germline ends. The CDR3 covers 14 residues. The germline gives CDR1 SGHTA, CDR2 FQGNSA. CDR3: CASSLNRDLNTIYF. CDR3 coding DNA: TGTGCCAGCAGCTTAAACAGGGATCTAAACACCATATATTTT. Full variable domain (missing parts from reference TRBV7-2 and TRBJ1-3): GAGVSQSPSNKVTEKGKDVELRCDPISGHTALYWYRQSLGQGLEFLIYFQGNSAPDKSGLPSDRFSAERTGGSVSTLTIQRTQQEDSAVYLCASSLNRDLNTIYFGEGSWLTVV.

A word on this clone: This may arise from a read error, as a much more abundant clone is one base away. Other DNA sequences in this specimen translate into the identical CDR3. This chain joins TRBV7-8 and TRBJ2-5, with 10 bases matching TRBD2. The CDR3 spans 15 residues. Germline V lookup: CDR1 SGHVS, CDR2 FQNEAQ. The junction had 4 bases not matched to a gene; V was cut back by 2 bases and J by 4 bases. This CDR3 reads CASSLQRGGRETQYF. In DNA, the CDR3 is TGTGCCAGCAGCTTACAGCGGGGGGGCCGAGAGACCCAGTACTTC.

The chain carries TRBV30 and TRBJ1-4, with D hard to call. The V and J ends lost 0 bases and 4 bases respectively, with 6 bases between them. This CDR3 contains 13 residues. CDR1 GTSNPN and CDR2 SVGIG come from the germline V gene (reference sequence). This chain's CDR3 is CAWSVTVNEKLFF. CDR3 nucleotide sequence: TGTGCCTGGAGTGTAACAGTTAATGAAAAACTGTTTTTT.

This chain connects TRBV10-3 to TRBJ1-1, with TRBD1 matching 10 bases. The trim removed 0 bases at V and 4 bases at J, leaving 2 bases unmatched. Per germline, CDR1 ENHRY and CDR2 SYGVKD. The CDR3 runs 15 residues. The DNA for the CDR3 is TGTGCCATCAGTGAGTCGGGGACAGGGGCCACTGAAGCTTTCTTT. As protein: CAISESGTGATEAFF.

V usage is TRBV19 and J usage is TRBJ2-6, with D possibly being TRBD2 (6 bases). Germline CDR1 reads LNHDA; CDR2 reads SQIVND (reference sequence). This CDR3 is 15 amino acids long. Trimming cost V 6 bases and J 2 bases, with 11 bases left between them. The CDR3 DNA reads as TGTGCCAGTAGGGAAGCGGGTGCTGGGGCCAACGTCCTGACTTTC. Its translation: CASREAGAGANVLTF.

This chain connects TRBV27 to TRBJ2-3; TRBD2 aligns across 14 bases. CDR3 length: 16 amino acids. Trimming at V came to 6 bases and at J to 4 bases, leaving 6 bases not matched to a gene. CDR1 MNHEY and CDR2 SMNVEV come from the germline V gene (reference sequence). The CDR3 spells CASRTSTSGRADTQYF. In nucleotides, the CDR3 is TGTGCCAGCAGGACCTCGACTAGCGGGAGGGCAGATACGCAGTATTTT.

This chain uses TRBV12-3 or TRBV12-4 with TRBJ2-1, with TRBD2 as a possible D gene (5 bases). The CDR3 is 13 amino acids. Trimming removed 6 bases from V and 5 bases from J, with 11 bases in between. The DNA for the CDR3 is TGTGCCAGCAGCCGGCCGGGGAACAATGAGCAGTTCTTC. Protein sequence: CASSRPGNNEQFF.

This clone was recorded once. The V call is TRBV28, the J call TRBJ2-7, with 9 nucleotides matching TRBD1. The CDR3 has 15 residues. The germline V gene has CDR1 MDHEN and CDR2 SYDVKM. J lost 5 bases, V lost 4 bases, and 9 bases had no gene match. For the CDR3, the DNA is TGTGCCAGCAGTTCTCCGGGACAGGGCGTCAACGAGCAGTACGTC. Its protein is CASSSPGQGVNEQYV.

Note on this clone: The sample carries other DNA sequences with the same CDR3. CDR3 bases: TGTGCCAGCAGTCAGGGGGCGCAGCCCCAGCATTTT. Its translation is CASSQGAQPQHF. This chain uses TRBV12-3 or TRBV12-4 with TRBJ1-5; the match to TRBD1 covers 8 bases. This CDR3 contains 12 residues. Losses at the gene ends were 5 bases for V and 7 bases for J; bases not matched to a gene: 1.

CDR3 residues: CASSLAASGALNEQFF. CDR3 in DNA: TGTGCCAGCAGCTTAGCGGCTAGCGGGGCCCTCAATGAGCAGTTCTTC. The chain links TRBV7-2 to TRBJ2-1, with 9 bases aligning to TRBD2. The CDR3 covers 16 residues. The junction had 6 bases not matched to a gene; V was cut back by 0 bases and J by 6 bases. Germline V gene lookup returns CDR1 SGHTA and CDR2 FQGNSA.

V and J are TRBV5-6 and TRBJ2-7; 10 bases agree with TRBD2. Trimming took 2 bases from V and 5 from J; bases not matched to a gene: 13. The germline CDR1 and CDR2 sequences are SGHDT and YYEEEE. This CDR3 has 17 amino acids. The CDR3 loop reads CASSFGLADPPSDEQYV. CDR3 sequence (DNA): TGTGCCAGCAGCTTCGGACTAGCGGATCCCCCAAGCGACGAGCAGTACGTC.

J is TRBJ1-2 and V is TRBV7-8, with D possibly TRBD1 on 6 matching bases. CDR3 length: 17 residues. Trimming removed 5 bases at V and 0 bases at J, with 19 bases between. The germline CDR1 and CDR2 sequences are SGHVS and FQNEAQ. The CDR3 DNA sequence: TGTGCCAGCAGCCAGGGGCGTAAGGGCCAGACTAACTATGGCTACACCTTC. Protein product: CASSQGRKGQTNYGYTF.

This rearrangement joins TRBV7-8 to TRBJ2-7, with TRBD1 matching over 10 bases. CDR1 and CDR2 from the germline V gene are SGHVS and FQNEAQ. Trimming cost V 3 bases and J 4 bases; bases outside gene matches: 6. This CDR3 is built from 15 residues. CDR3 in amino acids: CASSLQPGQGYEQYV. The CDR3 region has the DNA TGTGCCAGCAGCTTGCAGCCGGGACAGGGGTACGAGCAGTACGTC.

The CDR3 nucleotides read TGTGCCACCATGGGGGGGGCAGATACGCAGTATTTT. This sequence encodes CATMGGADTQYF. The J gene is TRBJ2-3, the V gene TRBV24-1, with 7 nucleotides matching TRBD2. The CDR3 runs 12 residues. Germline CDR1 is KGHDR and CDR2 is SFDVKD. V lost 8 bases and J lost 4; bases outside the gene matches: 2.

The chain links TRBV28 to TRBJ1-5; 7 nucleotides agree with TRBD1. This CDR3 is built from 17 residues. V shed 2 bases and J 4 bases; nucleotides not matched to a gene: 11. The V gene's germline CDR1 is MDHEN and CDR2 SYDVKM. The CDR3 here is CASSLEGAGQVNQPQHF. The CDR3, as DNA: TGTGCCAGCAGTTTAGAGGGGGCAGGACAGGTTAATCAGCCCCAGCATTTT.